Listed below are T cell receptor beta chains from one sample, sequenced in a study of blood T cell repertoires in COVID-19. Repertoires were generated with immunoSEQ multiplex PCR, while TCRdb's copy carries only in-frame clones and drops some. The sample holds hundreds of thousands of clones; more than 80% are singletons and the top ten take around 2.8%. Source material: peripheral blood. These receptors originate from a woman in her twenties or thirties with COVID-19, enrolled during active disease. Each CDR3 is given without its conserved first and last residue.

v_call cdr3_aa
TRBV11-3 ASASSLGRGDVETQY
TRBV10-1 ASSEGQGPGELF
TRBV6-2/TRBV6-3 ASSYGPGQQETQY
TRBV7-6 ASSPSIGGASYNEQF
TRBV18 ASSPSLGQGQGYT
TRBV7-6 ASSLGVPGTNEKLF
TRBV4-1 ASSHSGGTGELF
TRBV30 AWSVGVSYNEQF
TRBV6-5 ASSVDRNSGNTIY
TRBV5-1 ASSSGSSSQF
TRBV7-6 ASSLGSGTGYYEQY
TRBV28 ASSSGDRTDTQY
TRBV5-1 ASSLGLRASGRTDTQY
TRBV29-1 SVSSGGQYIQY
TRBV28 ASSSPYRTTGELF
TRBV7-9 ASSPQRGWGGTEAF
TRBV28 ASSLAGLGYNEQF
TRBV27 ASSLLQGGPTDTQY
TRBV6-5 ASSYWAGARLETQY
TRBV28 ASSLLVILGQANYGYT
TRBV11-3 ASSWRIAKNIQY
TRBV2 ATPGGSLLYNEQF
TRBV3-1/TRBV3-2 ASSQLLAGGPDEQF
TRBV5-5 ASSLGARGTDTQY
TRBV6-5 ASSYRRTLYNEQF
TRBV28 ASSPGTGGFVRGEQY
TRBV6-2/TRBV6-3 ASRYQGARGEAF
TRBV19 ASSIGRIGELF
TRBV7-2 ASSLAGTSGGELF
TRBV12-3/TRBV12-4 ASSLRLAGAQH
TRBV7-2 ASSLVPGQGGETQY
TRBV5-1 ASTQASSYNEQF
TRBV5-4 ASSRTGTGIDEKLF
TRBV27 ASSRSGGTYNEQF
TRBV30 AWSVAGNTEAF
TRBV7-9 ASSLDTGTGVSNTEAF
TRBV2 ASSDRGQGEKLF
TRBV15 ATSRAHTTGTNYGYT
TRBV10-3 AISDASGANVLT
TRBV29-1 SVGTGGHYGYT
TRBV9 ASSRGTGTGDTGELF
TRBV4-1 ASSSRGYGYT
TRBV12-5 ASGFSGELF
TRBV11-2 ASSLLSLGRTRPYEQY
TRBV4-1 ASSQSGLTDTQY
TRBV5-6 ASSLTPLTYEQY
TRBV11-2 ASSQPSSYNEQF
TRBV28 ASREGTARNQPQH
TRBV19 ASSIEGTPLYEQY
TRBV3-1/TRBV3-2 ASSQVPGEYQETQY
TRBV28 ASSKIDRDDEQY
TRBV4-2 ASSQERTGSYEQY
TRBV7-2 ASSLVADGNTIY
TRBV10-1 ASSESGSGKQF